This T cell receptor beta chain was captured by sequencing in a study of blood T cell repertoires in COVID-19. Overall study: In each case, the material was cDNA or gDNA derived from T cells, B-cell-depleted T cells, or PBMCs.

Clones were sequenced by immunoSEQ multiplex PCR, and TCRdb holds only the in-frame ones, with some missing. This table holds around 150,000 clones, around 80% found once. Two consecutive negative NP/OP PCR tests, clearance, or resolved symptoms defined Cohort 3 recovery. This CDR3 is 15 amino acids long. From germline, CDR1 is SGDLS and CDR2 YYNGEE. V was pared by 3 bases and J by 6 bases, with 9 bases of the junction left unmatched. The sample was PBMCs or T cells enriched from blood (not recorded which). The gene calls are TRBV9 and TRBJ1-1, with 9 bases identical to TRBD1. This receptor was identified in a man aged 45-60 years who had recovered from COVID-19. As DNA, the CDR3 is TGTGCCAGCAGCGGTTCCGACAGGGGGTTGGCTGAAGCTTTCTTT. This gives the protein CASSGSDRGLAEAFF. Complete variable domain (other parts from reference TRBV9 and TRBJ1-1): DSGVTQTPKHLITATGQRVTLRCSPRSGDLSVYWYQQSLDQGLQFLIQYYNGEERAKGNILERFSAQQFPDLHSELNLSSLELGDSALYFCASSGSDRGLAEAFFGQGTRLTVV.